This TCR beta chain was documented in a study of CD8 T cells in ankylosing spondylitis. Study-level findings and limits: Ankylosing spondylitis blood seemed to carry a telltale TCR beta motif made of under ten highly homologous variants.

TCRdb processed the 5' RACE reads anew with MiXCR; each CDR3 protein has one entry. The sample includes about 390,000 distinct CDR3 sequences, under 25% of them seen just once. This clonotype was recorded a few times. Its target is not known. V was clipped by 0 bases and J by 2 bases, with 14 bases between them. The length of the CDR3 is 16 residues. From germline, CDR1 is MNHEY and CDR2 SVGEGT. The TCR sequence derives from a male donor with ankylosing spondylitis. The genes are TRBV6-2 or TRBV6-3 and TRBJ2-7; unclear D gene. The sample was blood, either unsorted or a sorted T cell fraction (not recorded which). The CDR3 sequence: CASSYSMAAYTYEQYF. Here the CDR3 DNA reads TGTGCCAGCAGTTACTCGATGGCAGCCTACACCTACGAGCAGTACTTC.